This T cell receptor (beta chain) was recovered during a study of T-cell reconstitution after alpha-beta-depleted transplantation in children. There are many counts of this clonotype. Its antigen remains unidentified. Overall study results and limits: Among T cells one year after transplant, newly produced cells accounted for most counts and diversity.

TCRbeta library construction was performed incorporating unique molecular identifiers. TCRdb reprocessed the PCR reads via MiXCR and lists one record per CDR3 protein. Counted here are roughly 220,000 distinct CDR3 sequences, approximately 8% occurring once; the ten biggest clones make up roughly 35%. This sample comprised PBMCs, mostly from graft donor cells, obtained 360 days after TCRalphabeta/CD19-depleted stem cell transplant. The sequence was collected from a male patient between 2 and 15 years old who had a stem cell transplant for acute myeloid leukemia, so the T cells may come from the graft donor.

In nucleotides, the CDR3 is TGCAGCGCCTCCGTCCCCTCTGGGGCCAACGTCCTGACTTTC. It specifies CSASVPSGANVLTF. The V and J genes are TRBV29-1 and TRBJ2-6; D is ambiguous. Trimming removed 7 bases at V and 0 bases at J, with 10 bases between. The CDR3 extends over 14 amino acids. From germline, CDR1 is SQVTM and CDR2 ANQGSEA.